This TCR beta chain derives from a study of blood T cell repertoires in COVID-19. Study as a whole: The study drew acute and convalescent COVID-19 samples from the United States, Italy and Spain. In each case, the material was cDNA or gDNA derived from T cells, B-cell-depleted T cells, or PBMCs.

In the original workflow: Amplification from reference gene primers served as the basis for estimated nucleated cell counts. TCRdb's copy holds only in-frame clones and misses some; the assay was immunoSEQ multiplex PCR. V and J calls and clone size come straight from that table; D and trimming were deduced from the DNA. The sample records around 260,000 clones, around 89% being singletons. Germline CDR1 reads MNHEY; CDR2 reads SMNVEV (reference sequence). The CDR3 is 16 amino acids. V was pared by 5 bases and J by 7 bases, with 10 bases of the junction left unmatched. The rearrangement uses TRBV27 and TRBJ2-1; TRBD2 aligns across 11 bases. Sequenced material: peripheral blood. The receptor's source is a man in his thirties or forties with acute or convalescent COVID-19. DNA for the CDR3: TGTGCCAGCAGTCCCACCATCGGGACTAGCGGAAATGAGCAGTTCTTC. The encoded protein is CASSPTIGTSGNEQFF.